Listed below are T cell receptor beta chains from one sample, sequenced in a study of metastatic and nonmetastatic thyroid tumors. Through MiXCR, TCRdb re-clonotyped the PCR reads. The sample has 35,000 to 45,000 clones; around 3.1% are singletons. Sequencing used blood. These receptors were obtained from a female donor with papillary thyroid cancer or a benign thyroid nodule (not recorded which). Some clones in this sample may be carry-over from other donors' samples. CDR3s include the opening cysteine and the closing phenylalanine or tryptophan. A D gene is named only where the DNA matches it firmly. Rows may omit the clone size; those that give it use once, few, many or a size class.

>-|TRBV7-9|few|TRBJ1-5
CASSLAGVYQPQHF
TGTGCCAGCAGCTTAGCAGGGGTCTACCAGCCCCAGCATTTT
>-|TRBV5-1|few|TRBJ2-3
CASSIDRGGGDTQYF
TGCGCCAGCAGCATCGACAGGGGAGGGGGAGATACGCAGTATTTT
>-|TRBV7-9|-|TRBJ1-5
CASSLAGPPLSGARVQPQHF
TGTGCCAGCAGCTTAGCAGGGCCTCCACTCTCTGGGGCCAGGGTTCAGCCCCAGCATTTT
>-|TRBV28|many|TRBJ2-7
CASSLGGQAYEQYF
TGTGCCAGCAGTTTAGGGGGGCAGGCCTACGAGCAGTACTTC
>TRBD2|TRBV5-1|many|TRBJ2-5
CASSPGLAGQETQYF
TGCGCCAGCAGCCCGGGACTAGCGGGACAAGAGACCCAGTACTTC
>TRBD1|TRBV7-3|many|TRBJ2-1
CASSSGTGTYNEQFF
TGTGCCAGCAGCTCCGGGACAGGGACTTACAATGAGCAGTTCTTC
>TRBD2|TRBV2|few|TRBJ2-1
CASLETSGSYEQFF
TGTGCCAGCCTGGAGACTAGCGGGAGCTACGAGCAGTTCTTC
>TRBD2|TRBV6-4|few|TRBJ2-1
CASSAGTSGSNEQFF
TGTGCCAGCAGTGCCGGGACTAGCGGGAGCAATGAGCAGTTCTTC
>TRBD1|TRBV12-3/TRBV12-4|few|TRBJ1-2
CASSLSGQGYGYTF
TGTGCCAGCAGTTTATCGGGACAGGGATATGGCTACACCTTC
>TRBD1|TRBV19|many|TRBJ1-6
CASSYRGRLGNSPLHF
TGTGCCAGTAGCTACAGGGGTCGTTTGGGTAATTCACCCCTCCACTTT
>TRBD1|TRBV6-2/TRBV6-3|-|TRBJ1-5
CASSIGGAGNQPQHF
TGTGCCAGCAGCATAGGGGGCGCGGGCAATCAGCCCCAGCATTTT
>TRBD1|TRBV20-1|many|TRBJ2-2
CSARDSDRTGELFF
TGCAGTGCTAGAGACTCGGACAGGACCGGGGAGCTGTTTTTT
>-|TRBV30|many|TRBJ2-2
CARREGASGELFF
TGTGCCCGTCGGGAGGGGGCGAGCGGGGAGCTGTTTTTT
>-|TRBV12-3/TRBV12-4|-|TRBJ2-3
CASTLGGTDTHYF
TGTGCCAGCACTTTGGGGGGCACAGATACGCACTATTTT
>-|TRBV15|few|TRBJ1-2
CATSREGGAYGYTF
TGTGCCACCAGCAGAGAAGGGGGGGCCTATGGCTACACCTTC
>-|TRBV4-1|-|TRBJ2-7
CASSHLWGRDTYEQYF
TGCGCCAGCAGCCACCTGTGGGGCAGGGATACCTACGAGCAGTACTTC
>TRBD1|TRBV30|many|TRBJ2-3
CAWERTGGVMDTQYF
TGTGCCTGGGAAAGGACAGGAGGAGTGATGGATACGCAGTATTTT
>TRBD1|TRBV7-2|few|TRBJ2-7
CASISPTGGLYEQYF
TGTGCCAGCATCTCCCCGACAGGGGGCCTCTACGAGCAGTACTTC
>TRBD1|TRBV6-1|-|TRBJ2-1
CASSLTGQEQFF
TGTGCCAGCAGCCTCACGGGACAGGAGCAGTTCTTC